One sample yielded the 27 T cell receptor beta chains listed below, sequenced in a study of T cells in localized non-small cell lung cancer. Here immunoSEQ multiplex PCR was the method, and the copy in TCRdb shows in-frame clones only, minus some. The data contain about 74,000 clones, about 88% of them singletons. This specimen was peripheral blood, taken before any cancer treatment. The origin of the receptors is an older female donor with stage I lung adenocarcinoma.

The chain couples TRBV5-1 to TRBJ2-3, with 11 bases aligning to TRBD2. CDR3 size: 16 residues. J was trimmed by 4 bases and V by 1 base; bases with no gene match: 5. Germline CDR1 reads SGHRS; CDR2 reads YFSETQ. The CDR3 loop reads CASSLTTSGVSDTQYF. In DNA, the CDR3 is TGCGCCAGCAGCTTGACGACTAGCGGGGTTTCAGATACGCAGTATTTT.

This chain joins TRBV7-2 and TRBJ2-2, with TRBD2 as a possible D gene (6 bases). CDR1 and CDR2 from the germline V gene are SGHTA and FQGNSA. The CDR3 sequence is 16 residues long. V lost 2 bases, J lost 6 bases, and 16 bases lay in between. Here the CDR3 DNA reads TGTGCCAGCAGCTTACCAGGAGGGCGGGTTTCCGGGGAGCTGTTTTTT. This codes for CASSLPGGRVSGELFF.

This rearrangement joins TRBV19 to TRBJ2-3, with 8 bases lining up with TRBD2. The germline V gene has CDR1 LNHDA and CDR2 SQIVND (reference sequence). V was clipped by 2 bases and J by 6 bases; unmatched bases: 10. CDR3 length: 16 residues. The CDR3 region is CASSILIGGGRDTQYF. CDR3 bases: TGTGCCAGTAGTATATTGATCGGGGGGGGAAGGGATACGCAGTATTTT.

The rearrangement joins TRBV5-1 to TRBJ2-2, with D tentatively TRBD2 (5 bases). Trimming took off 1 base at V and 6 bases at J, with 10 bases between the two ends. The CDR3 spans 14 residues. CDR1 is SGHRS and CDR2 is YFSETQ in the germline V gene. CDR3 amino acids: CASSLSRGSGELFF. Here the CDR3 DNA reads TGCGCCAGCAGCTTGTCCCGGGGATCCGGGGAGCTGTTTTTT.

This chain connects TRBV6-6 to TRBJ1-5; 10 positions match TRBD1. CDR3 length equals 16 residues. CDR1 is MNHNY, CDR2 SVGAGI, per germline (reference sequence). Trimming cost V 2 bases and J 5 bases; bases outside gene matches: 6. Here the CDR3 DNA reads TGTGCCAGCAGTTACACAGCCGGGACAGGGGATCAGCCCCAGCATTTT. This translates into CASSYTAGTGDQPQHF.

The V gene is TRBV10-3, the J gene TRBJ2-5; either TRBD1 or TRBD2 may fit D (5 bases each). CDR3 size: 16 residues. Trimming left V 5 bases short and J 2 bases short, with 18 bases between. Germline assignment: CDR1 ENHRY and CDR2 SYGVKD. The CDR3 DNA follows: TGTGCCATCAGTATACCGAGGGGCCCCGGACAAGAGACCCAGTACTTC. This translates into CAISIPRGPGQETQYF.

This sequence joins TRBV25-1 and TRBJ2-5, with 7 nucleotides matching TRBD1. Germline CDR1 MGHDK, CDR2 SYGVNS. V was pared by 7 bases and J by 5 bases, with 10 bases of the junction left unmatched. The CDR3 covers 14 residues. CDR3: CASKSGGSWETQYF. The CDR3, as DNA: TGTGCCAGCAAGTCAGGGGGTAGTTGGGAGACCCAGTACTTC.

This chain connects TRBV28 to TRBJ1-1; D is possibly TRBD1 (5 bases). Germline V gives CDR1 MDHEN, CDR2 SYDVKM. The ends were cut back, 5 bases at V and 1 base at J, with 14 bases in the middle. This CDR3 is built from 15 residues. CDR3 region: CASSPGEFGNTEAFF. CDR3 DNA sequence: TGTGCCAGCAGTCCGGGGGAATTTGGGAACACTGAAGCTTTCTTT.

This chain links TRBV5-1 with TRBJ1-4; D is perhaps TRBD1 (6 bases). CDR3 length: 15 residues. Germline V gives CDR1 SGHRS, CDR2 YFSETQ. Trimming removed 0 bases from V and 5 bases from J, with 11 bases in between. The CDR3 here is CASSLETGANEKLFF. As DNA, the CDR3 is TGCGCCAGCAGCTTGGAGACAGGCGCCAATGAAAAACTGTTTTTT.

The rearrangement uses TRBV7-9 and TRBJ2-4, with TRBD2 identical over 15 bases. Unmatched junction bases numbered 8, after V lost 3 bases and J lost 2 bases. This CDR3 region has 19 residues. Germline V gives CDR1 SEHNR, CDR2 FQNEAQ (reference sequence). The CDR3 spells CASSLGLAGGVLTKNIQYF. In nucleotides, the CDR3 is TGTGCCAGCAGCTTGGGACTAGCGGGAGGAGTACTAACCAAAAACATTCAGTACTTC.

The chain couples TRBV2 to TRBJ1-5; 7 bases map to TRBD1. Losses at the gene ends were 8 bases for V and 5 bases for J; bases not matched to a gene: 15. CDR3 length: 16 amino acids. CDR1 SNHLY and CDR2 FYNNEI come from the germline V gene. CDR3 sequence reads: CASARWVQGYDQPQHF. The CDR3 region has the DNA TGTGCCAGCGCACGATGGGTACAGGGGTACGATCAGCCCCAGCATTTT.

This clone was seen a handful of times. The CDR3 DNA follows: TGTGCCAGCTCACCACCGGGACTAGCGGGAGGTGTCGGGGAGCTGTTTTTT. Protein product: CASSPPGLAGGVGELFF. V and J are TRBV18 and TRBJ2-2; 15 bases are a match to TRBD2. Germline V gene sequence: CDR1 KGHSH, CDR2 LQKENI. This CDR3 has 17 amino acids. The V and J ends lost 0 bases and 7 bases, in that order; junction bases with no gene match: 3. Drawing the rest from reference TRBV18 and TRBJ2-2, the complete variable domain is NAGVMQNPRHLVRRRGQEARLRCSPMKGHSHVYWYRQLPEEGLKFMVYLQKENIIDESGMPKERFSAEFPKEGPSILRIQQVVRGDSAAYFCASSPPGLAGGVGELFFGEGSRLTVL.

The rearrangement links TRBV5-1 to TRBJ1-6; D is ambiguous. This CDR3 is 15 amino acids long. The V end was cut by 0 bases, the J end by 5 bases, with 9 bases between. CDR1 and CDR2 (germline): SGHRS, YFSETQ. CDR3 sequence reads: CASSLGPQNNSPLHF. CDR3 coding DNA: TGCGCCAGCAGCTTGGGACCACAAAATAATTCACCCCTCCACTTT.

V gene TRBV16 combines with J gene TRBJ1-4, with 7 positions matching TRBD1. Germline-derived CDR1 and CDR2 are KGHSY and FQNENV. The CDR3 length is 14 residues. Losses at the gene ends were 5 bases for V and 0 bases for J; bases not matched to a gene: 0. The CDR3: CASSTGATNEKLFF. For the CDR3, the DNA is TGTGCCAGCAGCACAGGGGCAACTAATGAAAAACTGTTTTTT.

The chain joins TRBV7-6 to TRBJ2-5; 9 nucleotides agree with TRBD1. The junction had 7 bases not matched to a gene; V was cut back by 6 bases and J by 5 bases. Germline V gene data show CDR1 as SGHVS and CDR2 as FNYEAQ. The CDR3 sequence is 14 residues long. The CDR3 here is CASSGTGRGETQYF. The CDR3 bases are TGTGCCAGCAGTGGGACAGGGAGAGGGGAGACCCAGTACTTC.

The rearrangement uses TRBV28 and TRBJ2-1; D remains ambiguous. The CDR3 sequence is 16 residues long. CDR1 is MDHEN, CDR2 SYDVKM, per germline. V lost 4 bases and J 4 bases, leaving 17 bases between the germline ends. DNA of the CDR3: TGTGCCAGCAGTTCCCTGGCAGCCCCAGGTTACAATGAGCAGTTCTTC. It encodes CASSSLAAPGYNEQFF.

This clone was counted once. V and J are TRBV7-3 and TRBJ2-7; no firm D call. Trimming stripped 2 bases from V and 6 bases from J, with 17 bases between. Germline V gives CDR1 SGHTA, CDR2 FQGTGA. CDR3 length equals 15 residues. The CDR3 reads CASSLLGGVWGEQYF. The CDR3 DNA follows: TGTGCCAGCAGCTTACTGGGCGGAGTATGGGGCGAGCAGTACTTC.

This chain links TRBV2 with TRBJ2-7, with D tentatively TRBD1 (6 bases). Germline V gene sequence: CDR1 SNHLY, CDR2 FYNNEI. V lost 1 base and J lost 4, with 11 bases in between. The CDR3 is made up of 14 amino acids. CDR3 sequence (DNA): TGTGCCAGCAGTGAAGGATCAGGGGCGTACGAGCAGTACTTC. Translated, it gives CASSEGSGAYEQYF.

V gene TRBV7-2 combines with J gene TRBJ2-2, with unresolved D. Germline V gene lookup returns CDR1 SGHTA and CDR2 FQGNSA. The CDR3 is made up of 16 amino acids. V was trimmed by 5 bases and J by 0 bases, leaving 13 bases between them. The DNA for the CDR3 is TGTGCCAGCAGCCGCAGGACCACCGCGAACACCGGGGAGCTGTTTTTT. Translating gives CASSRRTTANTGELFF.

This clone has just one count. The genes are TRBV5-1 and TRBJ1-1; D gene unclear. Germline CDR1 reads SGHRS; CDR2 reads YFSETQ. Trimming took 0 bases from V and 0 from J, leaving 3 bases between them. The CDR3 sequence is 13 residues long. This chain's CDR3 is CASSLELNTEAFF. CDR3 DNA: TGCGCCAGCAGCTTGGAATTGAACACTGAAGCTTTCTTT.

This chain joins TRBV28 and TRBJ1-2, with D perhaps TRBD1 (5 bases). The V end was cut by 3 bases, the J end by 4 bases, with 9 bases between. Germline CDR1 and CDR2: MDHEN and SYDVKM. The CDR3 runs 13 residues. The CDR3 bases are TGTGCCAGCAGTTTGGGGGTTGGCTATGGCTACACCTTC. This codes for CASSLGVGYGYTF.

V usage is TRBV7-6 and J usage is TRBJ2-3; D remains unclear. Trimming removed 1 base from V and 0 bases from J, with 20 bases in between. From germline, CDR1 is SGHVS and CDR2 FNYEAQ. The CDR3 length is 19 residues. The CDR3 region is CASSLEGAFRFSSTDTQYF. CDR3 nucleotide sequence: TGTGCCAGCAGCTTAGAAGGTGCTTTTCGGTTTTCTAGCACAGATACGCAGTATTTT.

The genes are TRBV27 and TRBJ2-7, with 9 bases fitting TRBD1. The germline CDR1 and CDR2 sequences are MNHEY and SMNVEV (reference sequence). V gave up 5 bases and J gave up 2 bases; unmatched junction bases: 4. The CDR3 contains 14 residues. The CDR3 DNA follows: TGTGCCAGCAGTAAAGGACAGGGGACCTACGAGCAGTACTTC. Translation gives CASSKGQGTYEQYF.

The chain combines TRBV5-4 with TRBJ2-3; D might be TRBD1 (6 bases). Germline V CDR1 and CDR2: SGHNT, YYREEE (reference sequence). V was shortened by 2 bases and J by 4 bases, with 8 bases between the two germline ends. The CDR3 loop spans 13 amino acids. Here the CDR3 DNA reads TGTGCCAGCAGCTTTAAGGGGGCAGATACGCAGTATTTT. This sequence encodes CASSFKGADTQYF.

This clone was detected a few times. This chain joins TRBV9 and TRBJ1-2; no reliable D call. CDR1 and CDR2 (germline): SGDLS, YYNGEE. The CDR3 has 14 residues. V was shortened by 0 bases and J by 4 bases, with 10 bases between the two germline ends. The CDR3: CASSVVGTTYGYTF. CDR3 bases: TGTGCCAGCAGCGTAGTTGGAACTACCTATGGCTACACCTTC.

The DNA for the CDR3 is TGCGCCAGCAGCCAGGAACCAATCGGGGACACTGAAGCTTTCTTT. Its protein product is CASSQEPIGDTEAFF. The chain is built from TRBV4-1 and TRBJ1-1; no definite D call. Deletions cut 3 bases from V and 3 bases from J, with 14 bases between. The CDR3 covers 15 residues. CDR1 is MGHRA, CDR2 YSYEKL, per germline.

By sample share, this clone is medium-sized. The rearrangement uses TRBV5-1 and TRBJ2-1; maybe TRBD1 (6 bases). V gave up 6 bases and J gave up 6 bases, with 7 bases separating them. Looked up from germline, CDR1 is SGHRS and CDR2 is YFSETQ. The CDR3 totals 11 residues. CDR3 amino acids: CASIGGNEQFF. DNA of the CDR3: TGCGCCAGCATAGGGGGCAATGAGCAGTTCTTC.